A single sample is the source of the 26 T cell receptor beta chains below, sequenced in a study of cytomegalovirus exposure and HLA in healthy donors. A multiplex PCR was run with 60 Vbeta primers and 13 Jbeta primers. Assay used: immunoSEQ multiplex PCR; TCRdb lists only in-frame clones, some missing. The sample holds under 300,000 clones, about 81% seen once. Sequenced: PBMCs. The receptors stem from an older woman in good health and CMV-seropositive.

CDR3 protein: CASSLGRMGYGYTF. CDR3 sequence (DNA): TGTGCCAGCAGTTTAGGCAGGATGGGCTATGGCTACACCTTC. This chain links TRBV28 with TRBJ1-2; D is undetermined. Trimming pared 2 bases from V and 4 bases from J, leaving 11 bases between. The CDR3 length is 14 residues. CDR1 is MDHEN and CDR2 is SYDVKM in the germline V gene.

V usage is TRBV5-4 and J usage is TRBJ2-7, with D possibly matching TRBD2 (5 bases). Germline-derived CDR1 and CDR2 are SGHNT and YYREEE (reference sequence). V lost 0 bases, J lost 1 base, and 11 bases lay in between. This CDR3 has 15 residues. Here the CDR3 reads CASSLVEDGSYEQYF. Written as DNA, the CDR3 is TGTGCCAGCAGCTTGGTGGAGGACGGTTCCTACGAGCAGTACTTC.

This chain links TRBV4-1 with TRBJ1-1, with D possibly TRBD1 on 6 matching bases. The CDR3 covers 13 residues. Trimming removed 4 bases at V and 7 bases at J, with 13 bases between. Germline lookup yields CDR1 MGHRA and CDR2 YSYEKL. The CDR3 region has the DNA TGCGCCAGCAGCCTCGCTAGGGGGATTGAAGCTTTCTTT. Its translation is CASSLARGIEAFF.

The chain carries TRBV2 and TRBJ2-5; D not resolved. This CDR3 is 15 amino acids long. V was pared by 6 bases and J by 2 bases, with 16 bases between. The germline CDR1 and CDR2 sequences are SNHLY and FYNNEI. The DNA for the CDR3 is TGTGCCAGCAGCAACCTCAGGAAACGACAAGAGACCCAGTACTTC. It translates to CASSNLRKRQETQYF.

The V and J genes are TRBV13 and TRBJ2-7; 7 bases align to TRBD2. The CDR3 loop spans 15 amino acids. The V segment lost 5 bases and the J segment 2 bases; nucleotides outside the gene matches: 9. CDR1 and CDR2 (germline): PRHDT, FYEKMQ (reference sequence). CDR3 coding DNA: TGTGCCAGCAGCCGCGCGGGGGACGCGACCTACGAGCAGTACTTC. It specifies CASSRAGDATYEQYF.

The chain combines TRBV27 with TRBJ2-7; 10 bases line up with TRBD1. V lost 0 bases to trimming and J lost 1 base; unmatched junction nucleotides: 3. This CDR3 has 16 residues. CDR1 MNHEY and CDR2 SMNVEV come from the germline V gene (reference sequence). DNA for the CDR3: TGTGCCAGCAGTTTATCGAGGGGACAGGGGTCCTACGAGCAGTACTTC. Its translation is CASSLSRGQGSYEQYF.

The chain links TRBV4-1 to TRBJ2-3; D not certain. V was cut by 0 bases and J by 4 bases, with 11 bases left in between. CDR1 is MGHRA, CDR2 YSYEKL, per germline. This CDR3 has 15 amino acids. The DNA for the CDR3 is TGCGCCAGCAGCCAAGATAAGACTCCCTCAGATACGCAGTATTTT. It is translated as CASSQDKTPSDTQYF.

As concerns this clone: Other DNA sequences in the sample encode the same CDR3. The chain couples TRBV12-5 to TRBJ2-3; TRBD2 agrees at 8 bases. Germline V gene data show CDR1 as LGHNT and CDR2 as FRNRAP. The CDR3 totals 16 residues. J was trimmed by 6 bases and V by 0 bases; bases with no gene match: 8. For the CDR3, the DNA is TGTGCTAGTGGTTTGGTGTTAGCGGGACCCCGGGATACGCAGTATTTT. It codes for CASGLVLAGPRDTQYF.

The chain employs TRBV5-8 and TRBJ2-3; 10 nucleotides agree with TRBD1. Germline trimming cut 5 bases from V and 8 bases from J; bases unmatched to any gene: 11. Germline V gives CDR1 SGHTS, CDR2 YDEGEE. The CDR3 runs 15 residues. CDR3 nucleotides: TGTGCCAGCAGACCTGACAGGGGGCTATTCGGTACGCAGTATTTT. As protein: CASRPDRGLFGTQYF.

This chain connects TRBV4-2 to TRBJ2-2; TRBD1 matches 7 bases. V was clipped by 1 base and J by 0 bases; unmatched bases: 8. CDR1 LGHNA and CDR2 YNFKEQ come from the germline V gene. This CDR3 region has 18 residues. The CDR3 reads CASSQVQPGTANTGELFF. CDR3 nucleotides: TGTGCCAGCAGCCAAGTCCAACCCGGGACAGCGAACACCGGGGAGCTGTTTTTT.

On this clone: This same CDR3 is encoded by further DNA sequences in the sample. The rearrangement joins TRBV29-1 to TRBJ2-3; 12 bases map to TRBD2. Unmatched junction bases numbered 6, after V lost 4 bases and J lost 7 bases. The CDR3 consists of 14 residues. Germline CDR1 reads SQVTM; CDR2 reads ANQGSEA. CDR3 amino acids: CSVGPSGRANTQYF. As DNA, the CDR3 is TGCAGCGTTGGACCTAGCGGGAGGGCTAATACGCAGTATTTT.

The genes are TRBV4-2 and TRBJ1-2; the match to TRBD1 covers 7 bases. This CDR3 region has 15 residues. CDR1 is LGHNA, CDR2 YNFKEQ, per germline. J gave up 8 bases and V 4 bases, and 13 bases lay outside the gene matches. The CDR3 DNA reads as TGTGCCAGCAGCCCTCCGGGACAGTCAACTATAGGCTACACCTTC. Translated, it gives CASSPPGQSTIGYTF.

V is TRBV6-1 and J is TRBJ2-2, with TRBD2 matching 8 bases. The trim removed 4 bases at V and 0 bases at J, leaving 7 bases unmatched. The CDR3 runs 17 residues. Germline lookup yields CDR1 MNHNS and CDR2 SASEGT. This chain's CDR3 is CASSGGRTTANTGELFF. The CDR3 DNA reads TGTGCCAGCAGTGGCGGGAGGACTACCGCGAACACCGGGGAGCTGTTTTTT.

The chain carries TRBV4-1 and TRBJ2-7; a weak D match, TRBD1 (5 bases). CDR3 length: 16 residues. Germline CDR1 is MGHRA and CDR2 is YSYEKL. V shed 3 bases and J shed 0 bases, with 15 bases lying between them. The CDR3 loop is CASSHSSGRDSYEQYF. The CDR3 DNA sequence: TGCGCCAGCAGCCACTCTTCAGGCAGGGACTCCTACGAGCAGTACTTC.

This chain joins TRBV18 and TRBJ2-7; 7 bases line up with TRBD1. Germline V gene data show CDR1 as KGHSH and CDR2 as LQKENI. The CDR3 is 14 residues long. J gave up 6 bases and V 5 bases, and 10 bases lay outside the gene matches. The CDR3 DNA follows: TGTGCCAGCTCAACCGGGAACAGGGGACGCGAGCAGTACTTC. Encoded protein: CASSTGNRGREQYF.

The chain links TRBV28 to TRBJ1-2; D is unresolved. Germline CDR1 reads MDHEN; CDR2 reads SYDVKM. V dropped 5 bases and J dropped 3 bases, with 16 bases sitting between them. The CDR3 runs 15 residues. The DNA for the CDR3 is TGTGCCAGCAGTCGCCCACGGACTGAACACTATGGCTACACCTTC. Residues: CASSRPRTEHYGYTF.

The V and J genes are TRBV10-3 and TRBJ2-1, with TRBD2 matching over 9 bases. Germline V gives CDR1 ENHRY, CDR2 SYGVKD. This CDR3 has 13 residues. Losses at the gene ends were 11 bases for V and 7 bases for J; bases not matched to a gene: 9. Here the CDR3 DNA reads TGTGCCGCCCTAGCGGGATCGGAAAATGAGCAGTTCTTC. This encodes CAALAGSENEQFF.

The chain couples TRBV28 to TRBJ2-5; D is ambiguous. CDR3 size: 12 residues. CDR1 is MDHEN and CDR2 is SYDVKM in the germline V gene. V was shortened by 2 bases and J by 5 bases, with 6 bases between the two germline ends. The CDR3 nucleotides read TGTGCCAGCAGTTTAACTCGGGAGACCCAGTACTTC. Protein: CASSLTRETQYF. Together with reference TRBV28 and TRBJ2-5, the CDR3 gives the full variable domain: DVKVTQSSRYLVKRTGEKVFLECVQDMDHENMFWYRQDPGLGLRLIYFSYDVKMKEKGDIPEGYSVSREKKERFSLILESASTNQTSMYLCASSLTRETQYFGPGTRLLVL.

The genes are TRBV9 and TRBJ2-1, with 7 positions matching TRBD2. The CDR3 totals 16 residues. Germline CDR1 reads SGDLS; CDR2 reads YYNGEE. V was pared by 4 bases and J by 4 bases, with 11 bases of the junction left unmatched. CDR3 amino acids: CASSPQGAGRYNEQFF. In DNA form, the CDR3 reads TGTGCCAGCAGCCCCCAGGGAGCGGGACGTTACAATGAGCAGTTCTTC.

V and J are TRBV5-1 and TRBJ2-7, with D perhaps matching TRBD2 (6 bases). Germline V gives CDR1 SGHRS, CDR2 YFSETQ. CDR3 length: 14 amino acids. Trimming took 0 bases from V and 9 from J, leaving 16 bases between them. CDR3 sequence reads: CASSLGRGGDGQYF. In DNA form, the CDR3 reads TGCGCCAGCAGCTTGGGGCGGGGCGGAGACGGGCAGTACTTC.

The rearrangement uses TRBV18 and TRBJ1-5, with D unclear. V gave up 6 bases and J gave up 4 bases, with 13 bases separating them. Germline V gene data show CDR1 as KGHSH and CDR2 as LQKENI. The CDR3 runs 14 residues. The CDR3, as DNA: TGTGCCAGCTCTGCCGGGGAAGGGAATCAGCCCCAGCATTTT. Translating it yields CASSAGEGNQPQHF.

This rearrangement joins TRBV19 to TRBJ2-1; TRBD2 aligns across 10 bases. V lost 6 bases, J lost 8 bases, and 13 bases stayed unmatched. Germline lookup yields CDR1 LNHDA and CDR2 SQIVND (reference sequence). This CDR3 has 16 amino acids. DNA for the CDR3: TGTGCCAGTAGGCTCCAATCTAGCGGGAGTGGGTATGAGCAGTTCTTC. Protein sequence: CASRLQSSGSGYEQFF. Together with reference TRBV19 and TRBJ2-1, the CDR3 gives the full variable domain: DGGITQSPKYLFRKEGQNVTLSCEQNLNHDAMYWYRQDPGQGLRLIYYSQIVNDFQKGDIAEGYSVSREKKESFPLTVTSAQKNPTAFYLCASRLQSSGSGYEQFFGPGTRLTVL.

This chain connects TRBV27 to TRBJ1-1; 8 nucleotides line up with TRBD1. The CDR3 has 12 residues. Germline V gene lookup returns CDR1 MNHEY and CDR2 SMNVEV (reference sequence). Trimming took 11 bases from V and 3 from J; bases not matched to a gene: 5. This CDR3 is CAGPDRDTEAFF. The CDR3 region has the DNA TGTGCCGGCCCGGACAGGGACACTGAAGCTTTCTTT.

The rearrangement joins TRBV5-1 to TRBJ1-2, with 8 bases aligning to TRBD1. In germline, CDR1 is SGHRS, CDR2 YFSETQ. The CDR3 loop spans 14 amino acids. The trim removed 4 bases at V and 5 bases at J, leaving 7 bases unmatched. Here the CDR3 DNA reads TGCGCCAGCAGCCTAATGACAGGGGATTATGGCTACACCTTC. It yields the protein CASSLMTGDYGYTF.

CDR3 in amino acids: CASSPRDYNEQFF. CDR3 nucleotides: TGTGCCAGCAGCCCCCGGGACTACAATGAGCAGTTCTTC. This sequence joins TRBV13 and TRBJ2-1; possible D gene TRBD2, 5 bases. The germline V gene encodes CDR1 PRHDT and CDR2 FYEKMQ (reference sequence). The V gene lost 5 bases and the J gene lost 3 bases, with 8 bases spanning the gap. This CDR3 has 13 amino acids.

The J gene is TRBJ1-2, the V gene TRBV4-1, with D maybe TRBD1 (5 bases). The germline V and J ends were trimmed by 1 base and 1 base, with 13 bases remaining between them. Germline V CDR1 and CDR2: MGHRA, YSYEKL. The CDR3 contains 16 residues. CDR3 sequence reads: CASSQGGGGFNYGYTF. Here the CDR3 DNA reads TGCGCCAGCAGCCAAGGGGGGGGAGGGTTTAACTATGGCTACACCTTC.